A single sample gave rise to the 5 T cell receptor beta chains below, sequenced in a study of OX40 agonist ivuxolimab in advanced cancers. The repertoire was sequenced with immunoSEQ multiplex PCR; TCRdb's copy has only in-frame clones and lacks some. The sample consists of around 92,000 clones, approximately 94% of them appearing once. The source material was CD4+ or CD8+ T cells sorted from blood, sampled in a trial of the OX40 agonist ivuxolimab. Every receptor here comes from an adult with an advanced solid tumor such as melanoma, head and neck, liver or kidney cancer.

This sequence joins TRBV21-1 and TRBJ2-4; whether TRBD1, the table's D call, matches the DNA was not checked. TRBV21-1 is a recognized pseudogene. The CDR3 extends over 17 amino acids. The CDR3 here is CASSKVLGLTQGHIQYF. CDR3 in DNA: TGTGCCAGCAGCAAAGTATTAGGATTAACACAGGGCCACATTCAGTACTTC.

The chain recombines TRBV18 with TRBJ1-1, with D uncertain. Germline-derived CDR1 and CDR2 are KGHSH and LQKENI. CDR3 size: 12 residues. V dropped 3 bases and J dropped 6 bases, with 8 bases sitting between them. In DNA form, the CDR3 reads TGTGCCAGCTCACCGTCGCAGTCTGAAGCTTTCTTT. Encoded protein: CASSPSQSEAFF.

The J gene is TRBJ2-1, the V gene TRBV19; TRBD2 might be the D (6 bases). V shed 4 bases and J shed 3 bases, with 10 bases lying between them. The CDR3 has 14 residues. CDR1 LNHDA and CDR2 SQIVND come from the germline V gene (reference sequence). The CDR3 protein is CASSTGGLYNEQFF. The CDR3 nucleotides are TGTGCCAGTAGTACCGGGGGTCTCTACAATGAGCAGTTCTTC. The variable domain in full, with the rest retrieved from reference TRBV19 and TRBJ2-1, is DGGITQSPKYLFRKEGQNVTLSCEQNLNHDAMYWYRQDPGQGLRLIYYSQIVNDFQKGDIAEGYSVSREKKESFPLTVTSAQKNPTAFYLCASSTGGLYNEQFFGPGTRLTVL.

This clone was recorded once. The V call is TRBV7-2, the J call TRBJ1-1, with 10 positions matching TRBD1. From germline, CDR1 is SGHTA and CDR2 FQGNSA. Trimming took 4 bases from V and 2 from J; bases not matched to a gene: 16. The CDR3 extends over 19 amino acids. The CDR3 loop reads CASSYHPRGTGDINTEAFF. CDR3 bases: TGTGCCAGCAGCTACCACCCCCGCGGGACAGGGGACATAAACACTGAAGCTTTCTTT. The whole variable domain, remainder taken from reference TRBV7-2 and TRBJ1-1, is GAGVSQSPSNKVTEKGKDVELRCDPISGHTALYWYRQSLGQGLEFLIYFQGNSAPDKSGLPSDRFSAERTGGSVSTLTIQRTQQEDSAVYLCASSYHPRGTGDINTEAFFGQGTRLTVV.

The V gene is TRBV2, the J gene TRBJ2-4; 7 nucleotides align to TRBD2. J lost 11 bases, V lost 6 bases, and 10 bases had no gene match. From germline, CDR1 is SNHLY and CDR2 FYNNEI. The CDR3 is made up of 13 amino acids. The CDR3 sequence is CASRLRLATVQYF. The CDR3 DNA is TGTGCCAGCAGACTCCGACTAGCCACCGTTCAGTACTTC.